This T cell receptor beta chain was sequenced during a study of blood T cell repertoires in COVID-19. The overall study: Acute and convalescent COVID-19 samples came from the United States, Italy and Spain.

The ends were cut back, 3 bases at V and 6 bases at J, with 18 bases in the middle. The CDR3 length is 15 residues. The germline CDR1 and CDR2 sequences are DFQATT and SNEGSKA (reference sequence). Enrolled during active infection, Seattle patients were then followed longitudinally. Authors' processing steps: Estimated nucleated cell counts came from reference gene primer amplification. TCRdb keeps only in-frame clones here, not all; method: immunoSEQ multiplex PCR. V and J calls and clone size come straight from that table; D and trimming were deduced from the DNA. The data show some 75,000 clones, with approximately 84% seen just once and 9.5% to 15% held by the top ten.

The gene calls are TRBV20-1 and TRBJ2-1; perhaps TRBD2 as D (5 bases). The sequenced sample consisted of peripheral blood. This receptor was obtained from a man aged 50 to 60 with COVID-19, enrolled during active disease. The CDR3 DNA sequence: TGCAGTGCTAGTATCCCCCGGCCCGAGGGCAATGAGCAGTTCTTC. It is translated as CSASIPRPEGNEQFF.